The 14 T cell receptor beta chains below were found in one sample sequenced in a study of shared clonotypes between healthy human individuals (TCRdb year 2020). The library was made by the immunoSEQ multiplex PCR assay. The source is immuneACCESS, and TCRdb retained only in-frame sequences with V and J called. Part of the clones is not carried over; for the studies checked, unresolved V genes explain less than half of this, and the remainder is unexplained. The sample table lists approximately 110,000 clones, roughly 66% of them with a count of one. The top ten clonotypes cover around 24% of the sample. The sequenced sample consisted of memory CD8+ T cells sorted from blood. In light of the paper, this sample's cell subset or site label describes: CD45RO+ cells pooled with CCR7-negative TemRA cells. Source of these receptors: a young woman in good health.

This clone was picked up a small number of times. This chain joins TRBV5-4 and TRBJ2-7, with 14 bases lining up with TRBD2. Trimming removed 0 bases from V and 1 base from J; junction bases left unmatched: 6. Looked up from germline, CDR1 is SGHNT and CDR2 is YYREEE (reference sequence). The CDR3 is 18 amino acids. This CDR3 reads CASSLVPGLAGASYEQYF. CDR3 in DNA: TGTGCCAGCAGCTTGGTACCGGGACTAGCGGGAGCTTCCTACGAGCAGTACTTC. Full variable domain (outside the CDR3, taken from reference TRBV5-4 and TRBJ2-7): ETGVTQSPTHLIKTRGQQVTLRCSSQSGHNTVSWYQQALGQGPQFIFQYYREEENGRGNFPPRFSGLQFPNYSSELNVNALELDDSALYLCASSLVPGLAGASYEQYFGPGTRLTVT.

V and J are TRBV25-1 and TRBJ2-7; possible D gene TRBD2, 6 bases. Germline loops: CDR1 MGHDK, CDR2 SYGVNS. CDR3 length: 14 residues. V dropped 6 bases and J dropped 2 bases, with 14 bases sitting between them. The CDR3 protein is CASSHSGGTYEQYF. DNA for the CDR3: TGTGCCAGCAGCCATTCGGGCGGGACCTACGAGCAGTACTTC.

This chain connects TRBV19 to TRBJ1-5; D not resolved. V was trimmed by 7 bases and J by 7 bases, leaving 17 bases between them. The CDR3 extends over 14 amino acids. Germline assignment: CDR1 LNHDA and CDR2 SQIVND (reference sequence). CDR3 amino acids: CASKRSDPEQPQHF. In DNA form, the CDR3 reads TGTGCCAGTAAGCGGTCCGATCCCGAACAGCCCCAGCATTTT.

V gene TRBV6-6 combines with J gene TRBJ2-3; no clear D gene. V was pared by 2 bases and J by 2 bases, with 11 bases between. CDR3 size: 15 residues. The V gene's germline CDR1 is MNHNY and CDR2 SVGAGI (reference sequence). DNA of the CDR3: TGTGCCAGCAGTTACGCTTGGGAACCCACAGATACGCAGTATTTT. Translated: CASSYAWEPTDTQYF.

The chain joins TRBV28 to TRBJ2-3; D perhaps matches TRBD2 (6 bases). Germline-derived CDR1 and CDR2 are MDHEN and SYDVKM. This CDR3 is built from 15 residues. The V end lost 5 bases, the J end lost 7 bases, and 19 bases lay between the germline ends. As DNA, the CDR3 is TGTGCCAGCAGTCAAACGGGACTCCAACAGTATACGCAGTATTTT. It yields the protein CASSQTGLQQYTQYF. Based on the CDR3 plus reference TRBV28 and TRBJ2-3, the full variable domain is DVKVTQSSRYLVKRTGEKVFLECVQDMDHENMFWYRQDPGLGLRLIYFSYDVKMKEKGDIPEGYSVSREKKERFSLILESASTNQTSMYLCASSQTGLQQYTQYFGPGTRLTVL.

V and J are TRBV7-2 and TRBJ1-5; no reliable D call. V dropped 1 base and J dropped 0 bases, with 7 bases sitting between them. The length of the CDR3 is 15 residues. Germline loops: CDR1 SGHTA, CDR2 FQGNSA. This chain's CDR3 is CASSLGGYSNQPQHF. CDR3 nucleotides: TGTGCCAGCAGCTTAGGGGGATATAGCAATCAGCCCCAGCATTTT.

The CDR3 here is CASSLFKVEAGNTDTQYF. The CDR3 DNA reads TGTGCCAGCAGTCTGTTTAAGGTGGAGGCCGGGAACACAGATACGCAGTATTTT. The chain carries TRBV6-4 and TRBJ2-3; D possibly corresponds to TRBD2 (5 bases). CDR3 size: 18 residues. Germline CDR1 reads MRHNA; CDR2 reads SNTAGT. The V end was cut by 5 bases, the J end by 2 bases, with 23 bases between.

V gene TRBV25-1 combines with J gene TRBJ2-2; tentative D call: TRBD2 (5 bases). Germline lookup yields CDR1 MGHDK and CDR2 SYGVNS. V was trimmed by 1 base and J by 1 base, leaving 10 bases between them. CDR3 length equals 16 residues. The CDR3 DNA sequence: TGTGCCAGCAGTGAATTAGATGGGAGGAACACCGGGGAGCTGTTTTTT. Translation gives CASSELDGRNTGELFF.

CDR3 region: CAWSVGRISYEQYF. DNA for the CDR3: TGTGCCTGGAGTGTTGGTCGGATCTCCTACGAGCAGTACTTC. This chain joins TRBV30 and TRBJ2-7; D gene ambiguous. V was cut by 0 bases and J by 0 bases, with 9 bases left in between. This CDR3 spans 14 amino acids. Germline loops: CDR1 GTSNPN, CDR2 SVGIG (reference sequence). The whole variable domain, remainder taken from reference TRBV30 and TRBJ2-7, is SQTIHQWPATLVQPVGSPLSLECTVEGTSNPNLYWYRQAAGRGLQLLFYSVGIGQISSEVPQNLSASRPQDRQFILSSKKLLLSDSGFYLCAWSVGRISYEQYFGPGTRLTVT.

V gene TRBV28 combines with J gene TRBJ2-2; unclear D gene. The CDR3 totals 17 residues. The germline V and J ends were trimmed by 4 bases and 1 base, with 16 bases remaining between them. Germline CDR1 MDHEN, CDR2 SYDVKM. CDR3 bases: TGTGCCAGCAGTTCGGTTTTGGAATTTTGGAACACCGGGGAGCTGTTTTTT. The encoded protein is CASSSVLEFWNTGELFF. Full variable domain (missing parts from reference TRBV28 and TRBJ2-2): DVKVTQSSRYLVKRTGEKVFLECVQDMDHENMFWYRQDPGLGLRLIYFSYDVKMKEKGDIPEGYSVSREKKERFSLILESASTNQTSMYLCASSSVLEFWNTGELFFGEGSRLTVL.

This clone came up a few times. V is TRBV4-2 and J is TRBJ2-2; D is ambiguous. Deletions cut 0 bases from V and 4 bases from J, with 12 bases between. Germline CDR1 reads LGHNA; CDR2 reads YNFKEQ. This CDR3 contains 16 residues. CDR3 protein: CASSQDRVPITGELFF. The CDR3 DNA is TGTGCCAGCAGCCAAGATAGGGTCCCGATCACCGGGGAGCTGTTTTTT.

The gene calls are TRBV27 and TRBJ2-7; D is unclear. The CDR3 runs to 14 residues. V dropped 4 bases and J dropped 0 bases, with 10 bases sitting between them. Germline V CDR1 and CDR2: MNHEY, SMNVEV (reference sequence). CDR3 protein: CASSSARHSYEQYF. CDR3 coding DNA: TGTGCCAGCAGTTCCGCCCGACACTCCTACGAGCAGTACTTC.

Written as DNA, the CDR3 is TGTGCCAGCAGCCCCGCCGGGACAGGGGGCGCCGAGGGCTACACCTTC. Translated: CASSPAGTGGAEGYTF. The chain has TRBV5-4 and TRBJ1-2, with TRBD1 matching over 12 bases. This CDR3 is built from 16 residues. With 4 bases clipped from V and 8 bases from J, the junction kept 12 bases outside the gene matches. The germline V gene has CDR1 SGHNT and CDR2 YYREEE (reference sequence).

A single count supports this clone. This rearrangement joins TRBV6-6 to TRBJ2-5, with 10 bases aligning to TRBD2. CDR1 and CDR2 (germline): MNHNY, SVGAGI (reference sequence). The CDR3 has 15 amino acids. Trimming at V came to 5 bases and at J to 5 bases, leaving 8 bases not matched to a gene. The CDR3 DNA reads TGTGCCAGCAGTAACGAAGCGGGAGGGCGGGAGACCCAGTACTTC. Translating it yields CASSNEAGGRETQYF.